This entry lists 19 T cell receptor beta chains sequenced from one sample in a study of cytomegalovirus exposure and HLA in healthy donors. The PCR employed 60 Vbeta primers together with 13 Jbeta primers. This table comes from immunoSEQ multiplex PCR, and its TCRdb copy is limited to in-frame clones, with some not included. The profile shows under 150,000 clones, roughly two thirds of them singletons. The sample was PBMCs. The receptors come from a man between 25 and 39 years old in good health and CMV-seropositive.

V gene TRBV6-1 combines with J gene TRBJ2-7, with 10 bases that match TRBD2. The CDR3 is 15 amino acids. The germline V gene has CDR1 MNHNS and CDR2 SASEGT. Trimming at V came to 6 bases and at J to 0 bases, leaving 5 bases not matched to a gene. The CDR3 reads CASSERTSGSYEQYF. Written as DNA, the CDR3 is TGTGCCAGCAGCGAAAGGACTAGCGGCTCCTACGAGCAGTACTTC.

CDR3 bases: TGCGCCAGCAGCCCTGTGAGGATCACCGGGGAGCTGTTTTTT. Its protein is CASSPVRITGELFF. This chain connects TRBV4-1 to TRBJ2-2; D is ambiguous. CDR1 MGHRA and CDR2 YSYEKL come from the germline V gene. The V end lost 4 bases, the J end lost 4 bases, and 10 bases lay between the germline ends. This CDR3 comprises 14 residues.

V and J are TRBV6-1 and TRBJ1-2; 8 nucleotides agree with TRBD1. V was clipped by 6 bases and J by 5 bases; unmatched bases: 5. The CDR3 runs 13 residues. Germline lookup yields CDR1 MNHNS and CDR2 SASEGT. DNA of the CDR3: TGTGCCAGCAGGCGACAGGGGATATATGGCTACACCTTC. Amino acids: CASRRQGIYGYTF.

This chain connects TRBV5-1 to TRBJ1-1; 7 bases map to TRBD1. The CDR3 loop spans 12 amino acids. Germline V gives CDR1 SGHRS, CDR2 YFSETQ. After removal of 4 bases from V and 6 bases from J, the junction contained 3 bases not matched to a gene. CDR3 amino acids: CASSVTGSEAFF. The CDR3 DNA reads TGCGCCAGCAGCGTGACAGGGTCTGAAGCTTTCTTT.

This clone was detected only a few times. The chain has TRBV9 and TRBJ1-2, with 7 bases lining up with TRBD1. This CDR3 is built from 15 residues. Trimming cost V 4 bases and J 2 bases; bases outside gene matches: 8. Germline CDR1 SGDLS, CDR2 YYNGEE. The DNA for the CDR3 is TGTGCCAGCAGCTCTTTGACAGGGTTGAACTATGGCTACACCTTC. Amino acid sequence: CASSSLTGLNYGYTF.

The J gene is TRBJ2-7, the V gene TRBV5-6; 7 bases align to TRBD1. Germline-derived CDR1 and CDR2 are SGHDT and YYEEEE. After removal of 4 bases from V and 4 bases from J, the junction contained 5 bases not matched to a gene. The CDR3 length is 13 residues. CDR3 bases: TGTGCCAGCAGCCCAGGACAGGTTTACGAGCAGTACTTC. Amino acid sequence: CASSPGQVYEQYF. Supplemented by reference TRBV5-6 and TRBJ2-7, the full variable domain reads DAGVTQSPTHLIKTRGQQVTLRCSPKSGHDTVSWYQQALGQGPQFIFQYYEEEERQRGNFPDRFSGHQFPNYSSELNVNALLLGDSALYLCASSPGQVYEQYFGPGTRLTVT.

The CDR3 spells CASSGTGEGNTIYF. The CDR3 DNA follows: TGTGCCAGCAGCGGGACAGGGGAAGGAAACACCATATATTTT. The rearrangement joins TRBV2 to TRBJ1-3; 10 nucleotides align to TRBD1. The CDR3 contains 14 residues. CDR1 is SNHLY and CDR2 is FYNNEI in the germline V gene. V trimming: 6 bases; J trimming: 4 bases; junction bases outside the gene matches: 3.

This clone was seen only a few times. This chain connects TRBV4-2 to TRBJ1-2; D is undetermined. Germline CDR1 LGHNA, CDR2 YNFKEQ. Trimming took 2 bases from V and 1 from J, leaving 8 bases between them. The CDR3 length is 14 residues. CDR3 bases: TGTGCCAGCAGCCAACCGACGGGTAACTATGGCTACACCTTC. Protein: CASSQPTGNYGYTF.

The rearrangement uses TRBV4-1 and TRBJ2-1; the D is unclear. Trimming shortened V by 0 bases and J by 4 bases, and 13 bases separated the two germline ends. CDR1 MGHRA and CDR2 YSYEKL come from the germline V gene. The CDR3 spans 16 residues. CDR3: CASSQDTARQYNEQFF. CDR3 bases: TGCGCCAGCAGCCAAGATACCGCCAGACAATACAATGAGCAGTTCTTC.

This clone was picked up a small number of times. The chain recombines TRBV11-1 with TRBJ2-3, with TRBD2 matching over 11 bases. Germline loops: CDR1 SGHAT, CDR2 FQDESV (reference sequence). This CDR3 is 19 amino acids long. V lost 5 bases, J lost 2 bases, and 15 bases stayed unmatched. The CDR3 here is CASSRSGLAGGLFTDTQYF. The CDR3 region has the DNA TGTGCCAGCAGCCGAAGCGGGCTAGCGGGAGGTCTATTCACAGATACGCAGTATTTT.

CDR3 sequence reads: CASRLQGALEGYTF. The DNA for the CDR3 is TGTGCCAGCAGGCTCCAGGGGGCGCTTGAGGGCTACACCTTC. The chain recombines TRBV6-5 with TRBJ1-2; TRBD1 agrees at 8 bases. This CDR3 contains 14 residues. V was clipped by 6 bases and J by 8 bases; unmatched bases: 11. The germline gives CDR1 MNHEY, CDR2 SVGAGI.

The chain combines TRBV2 with TRBJ2-1; D uncertain. With 6 bases removed from V and 5 bases from J, the gap between germline ends came to 5 bases. Looked up from germline, CDR1 is SNHLY and CDR2 is FYNNEI. The CDR3 totals 11 residues. CDR3 region: CASSLDNEQFF. For the CDR3, the DNA is TGTGCCAGCAGCCTAGACAATGAGCAGTTCTTC.

Note on this clone: The same CDR3 arises from other DNA sequences in this sample as well. The CDR3 reads CASSLQGSQETQYF. The CDR3 DNA reads as TGCGCCAGCAGCTTGCAGGGGAGTCAAGAGACCCAGTACTTC. This sequence joins TRBV5-1 and TRBJ2-5; TRBD1 is a possible D gene (6 bases). In germline, CDR1 is SGHRS, CDR2 YFSETQ. The CDR3 sequence is 14 residues long. Trimming cost V 1 base and J 2 bases, with 9 bases left between them.

This chain joins TRBV27 and TRBJ1-4, with D possibly matching TRBD1 (5 bases). Germline V gene lookup returns CDR1 MNHEY and CDR2 SMNVEV (reference sequence). V was trimmed by 2 bases and J by 8 bases, leaving 15 bases between them. This CDR3 spans 15 amino acids. CDR3 loop: CASSLLQGLGEKLFF. DNA for the CDR3: TGTGCCAGCAGTTTACTTCAGGGATTGGGCGAAAAACTGTTTTTT.

The rearrangement uses TRBV5-1 and TRBJ2-7; the match to TRBD2 covers 7 bases. Germline V lookup: CDR1 SGHRS, CDR2 YFSETQ. J gave up 0 bases and V 4 bases, and 10 bases lay outside the gene matches. The CDR3 has 16 amino acids. The CDR3 DNA reads as TGCGCCAGCAGCCCCGGTCCTAGCGGACACTCCTACGAGCAGTACTTC. Translating it yields CASSPGPSGHSYEQYF.

The J gene is TRBJ1-1, the V gene TRBV29-1; no definite D call. Trimming took 6 bases from V and 4 from J, leaving 15 bases between them. CDR3 length: 13 residues. In germline, CDR1 is SQVTM, CDR2 ANQGSEA. The CDR3 DNA sequence: TGCAGCGTGCGGCTCTGGAGCGTCACTGAAGCTTTCTTT. Translated, it gives CSVRLWSVTEAFF.

This chain uses TRBV2 with TRBJ2-2; the match to TRBD1 covers 9 bases. The CDR3 has 15 amino acids. Trimming removed 6 bases from V and 1 base from J; junction bases left unmatched: 3. CDR1 and CDR2 (germline): SNHLY, FYNNEI. CDR3 DNA sequence: TGTGCCAGCAGGCCGGGACAGGGGAACACCGGGGAGCTGTTTTTT. As protein: CASRPGQGNTGELFF. Together with reference TRBV2 and TRBJ2-2, the CDR3 gives the full variable domain: EPEVTQTPSHQVTQMGQEVILRCVPISNHLYFYWYRQILGQKVEFLVSFYNNEISEKSEIFDDQFSVERPDGSNFTLKIRSTKLEDSAMYFCASRPGQGNTGELFFGEGSRLTVL.

The chain uses TRBV13 and TRBJ2-3; 10 nucleotides match TRBD2. With V trimmed by 4 bases and J by 4 bases, 11 bases remained unmatched. The germline V gene encodes CDR1 PRHDT and CDR2 FYEKMQ (reference sequence). The CDR3 is 17 amino acids. The CDR3: CASSSQSASGSPDTQYF. The CDR3 DNA reads TGTGCCAGCAGCTCCCAAAGTGCTAGCGGGAGTCCAGATACGCAGTATTTT.

The V gene is TRBV5-1, the J gene TRBJ1-1; D is unresolved. Trimming pared 2 bases from V and 9 bases from J, leaving 11 bases between. From germline, CDR1 is SGHRS and CDR2 YFSETQ. This CDR3 has 12 residues. The CDR3 sequence: CASSLWAGKAFF. The CDR3 region has the DNA TGCGCCAGCAGCTTATGGGCCGGGAAAGCTTTCTTT.